What follows is one T cell receptor beta chain and its context. V was cut by 4 bases and J by 3 bases, with 19 bases left in between. This CDR3 has 17 residues. Germline V lookup: CDR1 SNHLY, CDR2 FYNNEI. This record belongs to a study of T cell responses to AZD1222 COVID-19 vaccine. The protocol was immunoSEQ multiplex PCR, while the TCRdb copy is restricted to in-frame clones and leaves out a portion. Here the sample spans about 110,000 clones, around 90% being singletons. The material was peripheral blood, obtained on day 0 of MenACWY control vaccination. The clonotype originates from an adult in good health. The V gene is TRBV2, the J gene TRBJ2-1; D unclear. The CDR3 protein is CASSVRFAESDYNEQFF. The CDR3 DNA is TGTGCCAGCAGTGTGAGGTTCGCGGAGTCCGACTACAATGAGCAGTTCTTC.